This TCR beta chain was retrieved from a study of T cell responses to AZD1222 COVID-19 vaccine. The CDR3 is made up of 13 amino acids. V shed 0 bases and J shed 6 bases, with 6 bases lying between them. Germline loops: CDR1 LGHDT, CDR2 YNNKEL (reference sequence). TCRdb's table, derived via immunoSEQ multiplex PCR, lists solely in-frame clones and lacks some. The table records some 86,000 clones, around 73% of them present only once. Here the sequenced sample was peripheral blood, taken on day 0 of AZD1222 vaccination. The chain carries TRBV3-1 (or the pseudogene TRBV3-2) and TRBJ2-1; no firm D call. The receptor's source is an adult in good health. The chain's CDR3 is CASSQDPGNEQFF. Written as DNA, the CDR3 is TGTGCCAGCAGCCAAGATCCGGGCAATGAGCAGTTCTTC.